The clone carrying this T cell receptor (beta chain) has just a few counts. Its antigen is as yet unknown. The CDR3 is 12 amino acids. Germline V lookup: CDR1 SGDLS, CDR2 YYNGEE. Trimming took 2 bases from V and 3 from J, leaving 2 bases between them. This entry belongs to a study of blood T cells in healthy people across ages. Study-wide points: Per-million-T-cell TCR beta diversity fell roughly linearly with age. Unsorted PBMC material precluded a definitive naive versus antigen-experienced comparison.

A sample-barcoded 5' primer and a J-beta primer mix were used in a second PCR of about 7 to 12 cycles. The authors tagged each cDNA molecule using a template-switch adaptor with 12 random nucleotides. Each CDR3 protein is one row after TCRdb ran MiXCR on the 5' RACE reads. In the table there are about 1.5 million distinct CDR3 sequences, under 55% of which are singletons. The sequence was obtained from a woman in her late teens or twenties in good health. The sequenced sample was blood. The chain carries TRBV9 and TRBJ2-2; D is undetermined. CDR3 amino acids: CASSVYTGELFF. The CDR3 region has the DNA TGTGCCAGCAGCGTCTACACCGGGGAGCTGTTTTTT.